Each of the 10 T cell receptor delta chains below was sequenced from the same sample in a study of gamma-delta chains in newborns, infants, children. TCRdb ran CATT on the reads. The table shows 1,300 or so delta-chain clones, with 2.3% occurring only once. Source material: blood. Receptor source: a child in good health.

Details on this clone: Being one base from a much bigger clone, this may be a read error. The chain is built from TRDV2 and TRDJ1; 8 bases fit TRDD3. From germline, CDR1 is GEAIGNYY and CDR2 EKD. Losses at the gene ends were 3 bases for V and 5 bases for J; bases not matched to a gene: 10. The CDR3 totals 15 residues. The CDR3 nucleotides read TGTGCCTGTGACCCTCTTGTGAGGGATACGGATAAACTCATCTTT. This sequence encodes CACDPLVRDTDKLIF.

In its sample, this clone was seen a few times. The CDR3 loop is CACDNLGDNTDKLIF. Written as DNA, the CDR3 is TGTGCCTGTGACAATCTGGGGGATAACACCGATAAACTCATCTTT. J is TRDJ1 and V is TRDV2; 10 nucleotides agree with TRDD3. Per the germline V gene, CDR1 is GEAIGNYY and CDR2 is EKD. The CDR3 is 15 residues long. Trimming at V came to 2 bases and at J to 0 bases, leaving 2 bases not matched to a gene.

This clone was observed a handful of times. TCRdb's entry gives the protein of a much larger clone, which mismatches this DNA's translation at residue 15, likely from a read error; the protein reported here is translated from the DNA. The V gene is TRDV1, the J gene TRDJ1; 10 bases fit TRDD3. Germline loops: CDR1 TSWWSYY, CDR2 QGS. Germline trimming cut 1 base from V and 3 bases from J; bases unmatched to any gene: 20. This CDR3 region has 21 residues. Here the CDR3 reads CALGEPTSRYSLGDMPDKLIF. CDR3 nucleotides: TGTGCTCTTGGGGAACCAACTTCCCGCTACTCTCTGGGGGATATGCCCGATAAACTCATCTTT.

There are a few counts of this clone. A far larger clone is only one base removed, so a read error is likely. The rearrangement joins TRDV2 to TRDJ3, with TRDD3 matching over 13 bases. This CDR3 contains 19 residues. CDR1 and CDR2 from the germline V gene are GEAIGNYY and EKD. CDR3 DNA: TGTGCCTGTGACCCGTACTGGGGGATACGCGTCTGGGACACCCGACAGACGTTTTTC. Translated, it gives CACDPYWGIRVWDTRQTFF.

Turning to this clone: The TCRdb protein, from a much larger clone, departs from this DNA's translation at residue 6, likely by read error; the protein shown derives from the DNA. This chain uses TRDV2 with TRDJ1; the match to TRDD3 covers 13 bases. The CDR3 has 21 residues. CDR1 and CDR2 from the germline V gene are GEAIGNYY and EKD. The V gene end was trimmed by 3 bases and the J gene end by 0 bases; junction bases not matched to a gene: 18. Here the CDR3 DNA reads TGTGCCTGTGACTCGACTCTACTGGGGGATACGCTCTCGAGGTACACCGATAAACTCATCTTT. Translated, it gives CACDSTLLGDTLSRYTDKLIF.

This clone has just a few counts. This may arise from a read error, as a much more abundant clone is one base away. At the DNA level, this CDR3 is encoded by other sequences in the same sample as well. The chain combines TRDV2 with TRDJ1; 10 bases align to TRDD3. This CDR3 contains 20 residues. Germline V gene data show CDR1 as GEAIGNYY and CDR2 as EKD. In DNA form, the CDR3 reads TGTGCCTGTGACATTTTATACCGCACTGGGGGATTTCGAAGCACCGATAAGCTCATCTTT. Residues: CACDILYRTGGFRSTDKLIF.

As to this clone: This likely traces to a read error, being one base from a far larger clone. The chain combines TRDV2 with TRDJ1, with 12 bases that match TRDD3. Germline V gene data show CDR1 as GEAIGNYY and CDR2 as EKD. V gave up 5 bases and J gave up 2 bases; unmatched junction bases: 29. CDR3 length: 23 amino acids. The CDR3: CACGTSLLPTGGYSHLVTDKLIF. CDR3 bases: TGTGCCTGTGGCACGTCCCTCCTTCCTACTGGGGGATACTCCCACCTCGTTACCGATAAACTCATCTTT.

This clone was seen more than once but under ten times. A much larger clonotype is one base distant, so this may be a read error. The V call is TRDV2, the J call TRDJ1; 9 nucleotides align to TRDD2. The CDR3 covers 23 residues. V shed 1 base, J shed 2 bases, and the junction held 28 bases outside the gene matches. In germline, CDR1 is GEAIGNYY, CDR2 EKD. The CDR3 reads CACDTSLLPTGRYSHLVTDKLIF. In nucleotides, the CDR3 is TGTGCCTGTGACACGTCCCTCCTTCCTACTGGGAGATACTCCCACCTCGTTACCGATAAACTCATCTTT.

On this clone itself: A single base separates this from a much larger clone, so it may be a read error. The genes are TRDV3 and TRDJ1; 12 bases align to TRDD3. Trimming removed 0 bases from V and 0 bases from J; junction bases left unmatched: 26. The CDR3 length is 23 residues. Germline CDR1 TVYSNPD, CDR2 GDNSRS (reference sequence). The CDR3 coding sequence is TGTGCCTTTAGTATCCCCTTCTCCACGGCGGTACTGGGGGATACCTTGTACACCGATAAACTCATCTTT. This gives the protein CAFSIPFSTAVLGDTLYTDKLIF.

Within the sample, this clone is medium-sized (0.01 to 0.1%). J is TRDJ1 and V is TRDV2, with TRDD3 matching over 9 bases. CDR1 is GEAIGNYY, CDR2 EKD, per germline. The CDR3 sequence is 25 residues long. Trimming removed 1 base from V and 0 bases from J; junction bases left unmatched: 32. The CDR3 protein is CACDTVLQGIRAYDPGSLYTDKLIF. CDR3 coding DNA: TGTGCCTGTGACACGGTCTTACAGGGGATACGCGCCTATGACCCCGGGTCCTTGTACACCGATAAACTCATCTTT.